This T cell receptor (beta chain) was recovered during a study of blood T cell repertoires in COVID-19. The CDR3 contains 13 residues. Trimming shortened V by 9 bases and J by 7 bases, and 15 bases separated the two germline ends. Germline loops: CDR1 MNHNY, CDR2 SVGAGI (reference sequence). The method was immunoSEQ multiplex PCR; TCRdb's version includes in-frame clones alone and lacks a portion of them. The sample has some 140,000 clones, about 78% seen once. The gene calls are TRBV6-6 and TRBJ1-4, with D possibly matching TRBD1 (6 bases). The TCR sequence derives from a man between 60 and 75 years old who had recovered from COVID-19. Sequenced sample: peripheral blood. Here the CDR3 reads CARLDSRGEKLFF. CDR3 DNA sequence: TGTGCCAGGTTGGACAGCCGGGGTGAAAAACTGTTTTTT.